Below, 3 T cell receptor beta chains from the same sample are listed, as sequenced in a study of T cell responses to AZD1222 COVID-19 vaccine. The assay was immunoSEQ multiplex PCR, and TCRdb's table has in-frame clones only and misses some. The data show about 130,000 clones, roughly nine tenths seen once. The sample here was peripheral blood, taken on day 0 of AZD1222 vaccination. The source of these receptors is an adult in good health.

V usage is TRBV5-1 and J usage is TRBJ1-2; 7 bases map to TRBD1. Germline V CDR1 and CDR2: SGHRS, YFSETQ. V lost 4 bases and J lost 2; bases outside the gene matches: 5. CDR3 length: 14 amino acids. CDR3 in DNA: TGCGCCAGCAGCGTATCAGGGGGGAACTATGGCTACACCTTC. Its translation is CASSVSGGNYGYTF.

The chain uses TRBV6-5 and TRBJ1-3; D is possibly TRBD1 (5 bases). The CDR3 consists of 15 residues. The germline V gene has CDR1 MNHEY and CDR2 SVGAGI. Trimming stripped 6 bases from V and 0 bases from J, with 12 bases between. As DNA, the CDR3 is TGTGCCAGCAGCCGACAGCTTAACTCTGGAAACACCATATATTTT. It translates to CASSRQLNSGNTIYF.

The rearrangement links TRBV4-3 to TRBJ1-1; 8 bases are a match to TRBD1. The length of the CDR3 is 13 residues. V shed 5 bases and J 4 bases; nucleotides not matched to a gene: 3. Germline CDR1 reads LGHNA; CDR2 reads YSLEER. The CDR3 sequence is CASSLQGGTEAFF. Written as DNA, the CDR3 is TGCGCCAGCAGCTTACAGGGGGGCACTGAAGCTTTCTTT.